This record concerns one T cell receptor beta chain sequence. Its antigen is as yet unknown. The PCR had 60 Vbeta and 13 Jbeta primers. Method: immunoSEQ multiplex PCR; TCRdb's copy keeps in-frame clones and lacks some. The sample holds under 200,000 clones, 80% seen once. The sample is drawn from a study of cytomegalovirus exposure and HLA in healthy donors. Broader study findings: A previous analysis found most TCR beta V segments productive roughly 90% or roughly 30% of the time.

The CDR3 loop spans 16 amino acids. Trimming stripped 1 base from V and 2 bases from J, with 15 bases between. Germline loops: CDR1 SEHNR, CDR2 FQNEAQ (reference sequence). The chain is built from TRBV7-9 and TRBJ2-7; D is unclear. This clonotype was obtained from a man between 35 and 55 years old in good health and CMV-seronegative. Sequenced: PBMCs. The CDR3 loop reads CASSLGAYPQPYEQYF. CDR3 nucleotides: TGTGCCAGCAGCTTAGGGGCGTACCCCCAGCCCTACGAGCAGTACTTC. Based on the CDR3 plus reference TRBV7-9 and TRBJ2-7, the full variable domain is DTGVSQNPRHKITKRGQNVTFRCDPISEHNRLYWYRQTLGQGPEFLTYFQNEAQLEKSRLLSDRFSAERPKGSFSTLEIQRTEQGDSAMYLCASSLGAYPQPYEQYFGPGTRLTVT.